This is a list of T cell receptor beta chains from one sample in a study of T cells in Graves' hyperthyroidism and ophthalmopathy. TCRdb analysed the multiplex PCR reads with MiXCR anew, one entry per CDR3 protein. The sample lists more than 300,000 distinct CDR3 sequences; approximately 18% were seen once. Material for sequencing was blood. The receptors were sampled from a man aged 18-30 years with Graves' ophthalmopathy. Both conserved end residues are part of each CDR3. A D gene is named only where the DNA matches it firmly. Clone size is stated in some rows and not others, as once, few, many or a class when expanded.

size	V	J	D	DNA	CDR3
NA	TRBV11-2	TRBJ1-2	NA	TGCGCCAGCAGCCAACAACAGGGTTCATACTATGGCTACACCTTC	CASSQQQGSYYGYTF
NA	TRBV15	TRBJ2-2	TRBD2	TGTGCCACCAGCAGAGGGTTTGCGGGGGGGAACACCGGGGAGCTGTTTTTT	CATSRGFAGGNTGELFF
many	TRBV7-9	TRBJ2-3	TRBD1	TGTGCCAGCAGCTTCCTACAGGGGGCTAACACAGATACGCAGTATTTT	CASSFLQGANTDTQYF
many	TRBV20-1	TRBJ2-7	TRBD1	TGCAGTGCCAAACCGGGACAGGGGAGGTACGAGCAGTACTTC	CSAKPGQGRYEQYF
many	TRBV13	TRBJ2-7	NA	TGTGCCAGCAGCGGTTCTGGTAGGGAGCAGTACTTC	CASSGSGREQYF
many	TRBV6-1	TRBJ1-1	NA	TGTGCCAGCAGTGAGGACCCTTACACTGAAGCTTTCTTT	CASSEDPYTEAFF
NA	TRBV15	TRBJ1-5	NA	TGTGCCACCAGCAGAGATGGGGGGACCCCGAGGCATTTT	CATSRDGGTPRHF
few	TRBV28	TRBJ1-6	TRBD1	TGTGCCAGCATAGGGGTTGGACAGGGGTATAGCTCCTATAATTCACCCCTCCACTTT	CASIGVGQGYSSYNSPLHF
many	TRBV5-1	TRBJ1-1	NA	TGCGCCAGCAGCTTGGCCGGCCGGGACGCCACTGAAGCTTTCTTT	CASSLAGRDATEAFF
many	TRBV7-2	TRBJ1-1	NA	TGTGCCAGCAGCAACTATGGGGTGAACACTGAAGCTTTCTTT	CASSNYGVNTEAFF
NA	TRBV20-1	TRBJ1-5	NA	TGCAGTGCTAGAGTGGCAGATAATCAGCCCCAGCATTTT	CSARVADNQPQHF
NA	TRBV6-5	TRBJ2-1	NA	TGTGCCAGCAGTTACCCCAATCGGGTAGGCAATGAGCAGTTCTTC	CASSYPNRVGNEQFF
NA	TRBV5-1	TRBJ2-3	TRBD1	TGCGCCAGCAGCGGTGGACAGGACACAGATACGCAGTATTTT	CASSGGQDTDTQYF
NA	TRBV19	TRBJ1-5	TRBD1	TGTGCCAGTAGTGCCGGGACAGGTCACAATCAGCCCCAGCATTTT	CASSAGTGHNQPQHF
many	TRBV12-3/TRBV12-4	TRBJ1-2	TRBD1	TGTGCCAGCAGTTACGGGACAGATTACTCCTACTCTCCGGGGGGCTACACCTTC	CASSYGTDYSYSPGGYTF
many	TRBV2	TRBJ2-1	NA	TGTGCCAGCACCTCCTACAATGAGCAGTTCTTC	CASTSYNEQFF
many	TRBV3-1	TRBJ1-1	NA	TGTGCCAGCAGCCAAGGGCCCGGAGCTTTCTTT	CASSQGPGAFF
many	TRBV20-1	TRBJ1-5	NA	TGCAGTGCTAGAGTAGAGAACAACAATCAGCCCCAGCATTTT	CSARVENNNQPQHF
NA	TRBV12-3/TRBV12-4	TRBJ2-5	TRBD2	TGTGCCAGCAGTTTAGCGCGGGCGGGGGGGCCCATGGAGGAGACCCAGTACTTC	CASSLARAGGPMEETQYF
many	TRBV6-1	TRBJ1-2	TRBD1	TGTGCCAGCAGTGAAGTCAGGGGGCATGGCTACACCTTC	CASSEVRGHGYTF
few	TRBV19	TRBJ2-5	TRBD1	TGTGCCAGTAGTAAGACAGGGGGGGCGGAGACCCAGTACTTC	CASSKTGGAETQYF
many	TRBV10-2	TRBJ2-7	NA	TGCGCCAGCAGTGAGTCGACAGGTCTCCCCTACGAGCAGTACTTC	CASSESTGLPYEQYF
many	TRBV11-2	TRBJ1-1	NA	TGTGCCAGCAGCCCCCCGGGGCGGTCGAACACTGAAGCTTTCTTT	CASSPPGRSNTEAFF
few	TRBV18	TRBJ1-3	NA	TGTGCCAGCTCACCAAGAGGGGATGGAAACACCATATATTTT	CASSPRGDGNTIYF
NA	TRBV12-3/TRBV12-4	TRBJ1-4	NA	TGTGCCAGCAGCCTCGTGGGGGCGTCGGGGGAAAAACTGTTTTTT	CASSLVGASGEKLFF
many	TRBV2	TRBJ2-7	NA	TGTGCCAGCAGTGCGGCCAGGTCGAGCTACGAGCAGTACTTC	CASSAARSSYEQYF
many	TRBV24-1	TRBJ1-5	NA	TGTGCCACCAGTGAATCACAGGGTCAGCCCCAGCATTTT	CATSESQGQPQHF
NA	TRBV12-3/TRBV12-4	TRBJ1-2	NA	TGTGCCAGCAGTTTTTCCGATGCTAACTATGGCTACACCTTC	CASSFSDANYGYTF
NA	TRBV2	TRBJ1-6	NA	TGTGCCAGCAGTGAAGACAGGAGGAATTCACCCCTCCACTTT	CASSEDRRNSPLHF
NA	TRBV3-1	TRBJ2-1	NA	TGTGCCAGCAGCCACCCTAAGACAGGCGTAAATGAGCAGTTCTTC	CASSHPKTGVNEQFF
NA	TRBV6-1	TRBJ1-3	NA	TGTGCCAGCAGACCCCTCTCTGGAAACACCACATATTTT	CASRPLSGNTTYF
few	TRBV27	TRBJ1-5	NA	TGTGCCAGCAGTTTTCAAACAGGGATACAGCCCCAGCATTTT	CASSFQTGIQPQHF
NA	TRBV19	TRBJ1-5	NA	TGTGCCAGTAGTATTAAGGGGGTGGGAAATCAGCCCCAGCATTTT	CASSIKGVGNQPQHF
many	TRBV28	TRBJ1-2	NA	TGTGCCAGCAGTTTAGGAGATCATGGCTACACCTTC	CASSLGDHGYTF
many	TRBV2	TRBJ2-5	NA	TGTGCCAGCAGTGTTGACGGACTCCAAGAGACCCAGTACTTC	CASSVDGLQETQYF
many	TRBV6-1	TRBJ1-1	TRBD1	TGTGCCAGCAGACAGAACAGGGGGCTAACTGAAGCTTTCTTT	CASRQNRGLTEAFF
few	TRBV19	TRBJ1-1	NA	TGTGCCAGTAGTATGGTAGGGGGTGGCACTGAAGCTTTCTTT	CASSMVGGGTEAFF
many	TRBV7-3	TRBJ2-7	NA	TGTGCCAGCAGCTTCGGAGATTATCGGGACGAGCAGTACTTC	CASSFGDYRDEQYF
few	TRBV9	TRBJ1-2	NA	TGTGCCAGCAGCGCCGGGACGACGAACTATGGCTACACCTTC	CASSAGTTNYGYTF
NA	TRBV18	TRBJ2-7	NA	TGTGCCAGCTCACCACCGGGCAGGGGAGATGTGGGGGAGCAGTACTTC	CASSPPGRGDVGEQYF